This paragraph reports one TCR beta chain. The data derive from a study of shared clonotypes between healthy human individuals. In the study overall: The donor group consisted of two women and a few men, aged 18 to 49.

Each of the donors was a healthy adult who was HIV-negative and had not had a recent acute infection or vaccination. The germline CDR1 and CDR2 sequences are SGHKS and YYEKEE (reference sequence). V was shortened by 1 base and J by 5 bases, with 7 bases between the two germline ends. The length of the CDR3 is 13 residues. The authors split each subset's genomic DNA evenly across several immunoSEQ plates. Per the original data handling: ImmunoSEQ output lacked quality scores and full-length reads, limiting matched filtering. Assay: immunoSEQ multiplex PCR; the TCRdb copy retains only in-frame clones and omits some. That table furnishes V, J and clone size, whereas the DNA furnished D and trimming. The sample consists of about half a million clones, 79% of them appearing once.

This receptor was identified in a woman aged 40 to 49 in good health. Some clones in this sample may be carry-over from other donors' samples. The chain links TRBV5-5 to TRBJ1-5; no clear D gene. The sequenced sample consisted of PBMCs. This CDR3 is CASSLLLDQPQHF. The CDR3 coding sequence is TGTGCCAGCAGCTTGCTCTTAGATCAGCCCCAGCATTTT.